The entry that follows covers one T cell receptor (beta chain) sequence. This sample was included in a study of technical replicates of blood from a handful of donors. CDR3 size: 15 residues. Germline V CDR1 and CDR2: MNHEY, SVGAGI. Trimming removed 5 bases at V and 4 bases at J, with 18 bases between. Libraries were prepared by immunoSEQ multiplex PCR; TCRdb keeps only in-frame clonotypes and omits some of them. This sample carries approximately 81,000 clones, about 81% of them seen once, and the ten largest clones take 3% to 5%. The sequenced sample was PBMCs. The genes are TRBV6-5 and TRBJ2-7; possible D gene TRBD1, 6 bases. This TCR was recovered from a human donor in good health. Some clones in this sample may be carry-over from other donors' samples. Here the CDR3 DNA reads TGTGCCAGCAGTACCGACAGGTTACGAGGATACGAGCAGTACTTC. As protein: CASSTDRLRGYEQYF.